The rows below give T cell receptor beta chains drawn from one sample of a study of tumor-infiltrating lymphocytes in primary liver carcinoma. From the multiplex PCR reads, TCRdb called clonotypes with MiXCR, one entry per CDR3 protein. This sample has tens of thousands of distinct CDR3 sequences; over 55% occur once, and the top ten carry roughly an eighth. The specimen was liver tumor tissue from sampling region 4. These receptors were obtained from a woman aged 60-75 years with primary liver carcinoma and hepatitis B virus infection. The CDR3 runs from the conserved cysteine through the conserved F or W.

TRBV6-5	TRBJ1-1	CARSYGQENTEAFF
TRBV29-1	TRBJ1-1	CSVRNSNTEAFF
TRBV7-9	TRBJ2-3	CVSSPTVSSGRAGTQYF
TRBV7-9	TRBJ1-5	CASSLSSGGNQPQHF
TRBV6-5	TRBJ2-7	CASSLVGTGMDEQYF
TRBV6-6	TRBJ1-2	CASNLDRNYGYTF
TRBV7-9	TRBJ1-5	CASSAGDRGQSQPQHF
TRBV10-3	TRBJ2-1	CVITGGLADHSYDEQFF
TRBV10-2	TRBJ1-6	CASTGQSGSPLRF
TRBV6-2/TRBV6-3	TRBJ2-6	CASAPLPLANVLTF